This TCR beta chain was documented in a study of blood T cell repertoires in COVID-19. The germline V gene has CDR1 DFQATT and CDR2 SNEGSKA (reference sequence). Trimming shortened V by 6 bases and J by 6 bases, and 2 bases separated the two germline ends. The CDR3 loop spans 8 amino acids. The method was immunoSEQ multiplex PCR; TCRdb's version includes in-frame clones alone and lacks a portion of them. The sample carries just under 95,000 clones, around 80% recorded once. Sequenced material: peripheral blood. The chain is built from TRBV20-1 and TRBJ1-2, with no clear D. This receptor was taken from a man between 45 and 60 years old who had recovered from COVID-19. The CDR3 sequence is CSANGYTF. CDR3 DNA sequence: TGCAGTGCCAATGGCTACACCTTC.